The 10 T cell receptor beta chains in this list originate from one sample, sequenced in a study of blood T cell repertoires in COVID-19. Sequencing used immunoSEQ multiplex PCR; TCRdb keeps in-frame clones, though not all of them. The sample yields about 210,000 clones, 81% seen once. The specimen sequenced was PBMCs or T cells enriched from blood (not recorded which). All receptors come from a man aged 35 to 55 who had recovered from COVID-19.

CDR3: CASSLDSRNGYTF. The CDR3 coding sequence is TGTGCCAGCTCTTTGGACAGTAGGAATGGCTACACCTTC. The V gene is TRBV18, the J gene TRBJ1-2; TRBD1 might be the D (6 bases). V was cut by 6 bases and J by 6 bases, with 14 bases left in between. CDR1 is KGHSH and CDR2 is LQKENI in the germline V gene. CDR3 length equals 13 residues.

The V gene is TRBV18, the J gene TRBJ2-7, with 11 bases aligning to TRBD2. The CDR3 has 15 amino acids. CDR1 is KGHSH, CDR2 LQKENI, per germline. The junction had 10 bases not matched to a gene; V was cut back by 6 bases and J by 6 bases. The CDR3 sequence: CASSLFSGRAGEQYF. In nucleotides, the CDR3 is TGTGCCAGCTCTCTTTTTAGCGGGAGGGCCGGCGAGCAGTACTTC.

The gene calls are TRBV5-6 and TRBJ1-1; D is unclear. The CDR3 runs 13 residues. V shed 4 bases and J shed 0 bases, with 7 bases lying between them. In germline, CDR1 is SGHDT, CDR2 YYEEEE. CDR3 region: CASSPLMNTEAFF. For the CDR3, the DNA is TGTGCCAGCAGCCCGTTAATGAACACTGAAGCTTTCTTT. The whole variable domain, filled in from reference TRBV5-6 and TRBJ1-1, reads DAGVTQSPTHLIKTRGQQVTLRCSPKSGHDTVSWYQQALGQGPQFIFQYYEEEERQRGNFPDRFSGHQFPNYSSELNVNALLLGDSALYLCASSPLMNTEAFFGQGTRLTVV.

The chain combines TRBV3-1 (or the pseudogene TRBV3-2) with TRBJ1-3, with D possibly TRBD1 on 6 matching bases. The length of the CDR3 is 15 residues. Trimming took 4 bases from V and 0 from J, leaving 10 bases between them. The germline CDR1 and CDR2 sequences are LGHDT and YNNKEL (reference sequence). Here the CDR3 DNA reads TGTGCCAGCAGCCTTACAGGGTACTCTGGAAACACCATATATTTT. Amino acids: CASSLTGYSGNTIYF.

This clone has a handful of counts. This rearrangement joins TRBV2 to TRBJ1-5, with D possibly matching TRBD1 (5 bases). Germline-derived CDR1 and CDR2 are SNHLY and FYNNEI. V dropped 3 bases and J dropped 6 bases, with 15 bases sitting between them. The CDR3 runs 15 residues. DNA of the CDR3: TGTGCCAGCAGTGAGGACGGGCAGGGAGGTCAGCCCCAGCATTTT. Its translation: CASSEDGQGGQPQHF.

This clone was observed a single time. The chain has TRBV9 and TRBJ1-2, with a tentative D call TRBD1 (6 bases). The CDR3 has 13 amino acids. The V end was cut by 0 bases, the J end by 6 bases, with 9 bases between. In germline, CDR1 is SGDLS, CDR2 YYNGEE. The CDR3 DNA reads TGTGCCAGCAGCGTAGAGGGGGGGAATGGCTACACCTTC. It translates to CASSVEGGNGYTF.

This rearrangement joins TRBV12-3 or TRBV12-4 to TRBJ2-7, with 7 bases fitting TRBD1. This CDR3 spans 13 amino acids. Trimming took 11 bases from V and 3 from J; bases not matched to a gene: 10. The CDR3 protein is CAASGTVSYEQYF. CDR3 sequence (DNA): TGTGCCGCCTCGGGGACAGTAAGCTACGAGCAGTACTTC.

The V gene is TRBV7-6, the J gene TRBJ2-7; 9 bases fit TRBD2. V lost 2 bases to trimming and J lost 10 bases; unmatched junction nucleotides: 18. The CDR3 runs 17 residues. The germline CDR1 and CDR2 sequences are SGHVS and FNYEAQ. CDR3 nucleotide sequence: TGTGCCAGCAGCTTATATAGCGGGAGTTCAACAATCACCCCCCAGTACTTC. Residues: CASSLYSGSSTITPQYF.

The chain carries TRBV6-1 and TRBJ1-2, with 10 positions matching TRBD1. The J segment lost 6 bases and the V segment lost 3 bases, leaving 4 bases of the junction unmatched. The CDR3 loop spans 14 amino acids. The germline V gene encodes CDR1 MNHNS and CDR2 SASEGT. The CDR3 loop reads CASSDDRGRDGYTF. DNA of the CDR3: TGTGCCAGCAGTGACGACAGGGGGCGCGATGGCTACACCTTC.

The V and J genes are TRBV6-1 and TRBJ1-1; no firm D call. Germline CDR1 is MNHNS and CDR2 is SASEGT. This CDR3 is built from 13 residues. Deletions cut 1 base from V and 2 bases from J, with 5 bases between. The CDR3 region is CASSEVFNTEAFF. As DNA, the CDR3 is TGTGCCAGCAGTGAAGTCTTCAACACTGAAGCTTTCTTT.